What follows are 32 T cell receptor beta chains derived from one specimen sequenced in a study of blood T cell repertoires in COVID-19. Only in-frame clones appear in the TCRdb table, and some are missing; sequencing was by immunoSEQ multiplex PCR. The sample has around 300,000 clones, over 75% seen once. The specimen was PBMCs or T cells enriched from blood (not recorded which). The receptors shown here come from a woman between 18 and 30 years old who had recovered from COVID-19.

For the CDR3, the DNA is TGTGCCAGCAGCTCAGACAGGGGAAATCAGCCCCAGCATTTT. Its translation: CASSSDRGNQPQHF. The chain employs TRBV7-2 and TRBJ1-5; 8 bases are shared with TRBD1. Per the germline V gene, CDR1 is SGHTA and CDR2 is FQGNSA. The CDR3 consists of 14 residues. With 4 bases clipped from V and 4 bases from J, the junction kept 3 bases outside the gene matches.

This clone appeared once. The V call is TRBV9, the J call TRBJ1-2; a possible D gene is TRBD1 (5 bases). This CDR3 comprises 9 residues. V shed 6 bases and J shed 9 bases, with 6 bases lying between them. CDR1 and CDR2 (germline): SGDLS, YYNGEE. The CDR3 DNA reads TGTGCCAGCAAGGGGTGCTACACCTTC. It translates to CASKGCYTF.

The V call is TRBV5-4, the J call TRBJ1-1; a possible D gene is TRBD1 (6 bases). The germline CDR1 and CDR2 sequences are SGHNT and YYREEE (reference sequence). The CDR3 is made up of 14 amino acids. V lost 3 bases, J lost 4 bases, and 13 bases lay in between. CDR3 DNA: TGTGCCAGCAGCTCCTTACAGGGCGCCACTGAAGCTTTCTTT. Translation gives CASSSLQGATEAFF.

The chain has TRBV4-1 and TRBJ2-6, with a tentative D call TRBD2 (5 bases). The V gene's germline CDR1 is MGHRA and CDR2 YSYEKL. Deletions cut 0 bases from V and 4 bases from J, with 16 bases between. The CDR3 totals 18 residues. The CDR3 is CASSQDSPGSGGANVLTF. CDR3 bases: TGCGCCAGCAGCCAAGATTCCCCGGGATCGGGCGGGGCCAACGTCCTGACTTTC.

This clone was seen just once. The V call is TRBV25-1, the J call TRBJ2-7, with 7 nucleotides matching TRBD1. The CDR3 is 14 residues long. V shed 9 bases and J 5 bases; nucleotides not matched to a gene: 13. Germline V CDR1 and CDR2: MGHDK, SYGVNS. CDR3 sequence: CASHDRAAIHEQYF. Written as DNA, the CDR3 is TGTGCCAGTCACGACAGGGCGGCGATCCACGAGCAGTACTTC.

The chain joins TRBV2 to TRBJ1-1, with unresolved D. The CDR3 covers 12 residues. V dropped 5 bases and J dropped 6 bases, with 10 bases sitting between them. The germline CDR1 and CDR2 sequences are SNHLY and FYNNEI. The chain's CDR3 is CASSYTGSEAFF. CDR3 nucleotides: TGTGCCAGCAGTTATACCGGGTCTGAAGCTTTCTTT.

The V call is TRBV6-1, the J call TRBJ1-2, with 8 bases matching TRBD1. This CDR3 is 18 amino acids long. The V and J ends lost 0 bases and 2 bases, in that order; junction bases with no gene match: 11. Germline values: CDR1 MNHNS, CDR2 SASEGT. CDR3 DNA sequence: TGTGCCAGCAGTGAAGCCTGGCAGGGGGCCAGGTTAAACTATGGCTACACCTTC. Translated, it gives CASSEAWQGARLNYGYTF.

The V gene is TRBV5-1, the J gene TRBJ2-3; 7 nucleotides line up with TRBD2. The germline CDR1 and CDR2 sequences are SGHRS and YFSETQ. The CDR3 contains 16 residues. The junction had 4 bases not matched to a gene; V was cut back by 0 bases and J by 0 bases. CDR3: CASSLEASGSTDTQYF. In nucleotides, the CDR3 is TGCGCCAGCAGCTTGGAGGCTAGCGGAAGCACAGATACGCAGTATTTT.

The chain combines TRBV13 with TRBJ1-1; D gene uncertain. The germline V gene encodes CDR1 PRHDT and CDR2 FYEKMQ (reference sequence). This CDR3 region has 13 residues. V dropped 2 bases and J dropped 0 bases, with 4 bases sitting between them. CDR3 sequence reads: CASSLSMNTEAFF. The CDR3 nucleotides are TGTGCCAGCAGCTTAAGCATGAACACTGAAGCTTTCTTT.

The chain is built from TRBV5-5 and TRBJ2-7, with TRBD2 matching 10 bases. The length of the CDR3 is 14 residues. The ends lost 4 bases at V and 3 bases at J; junction bases unmatched: 4. Germline loops: CDR1 SGHKS, CDR2 YYEKEE (reference sequence). DNA of the CDR3: TGTGCCAGCAGCGAAACTAGCGGGGTCTACGAGCAGTACTTC. Amino acids: CASSETSGVYEQYF.

This chain uses TRBV19 with TRBJ1-2, with no clear D. The V gene's germline CDR1 is LNHDA and CDR2 SQIVND (reference sequence). Trimming removed 5 bases from V and 3 bases from J, with 13 bases in between. This CDR3 region has 14 residues. The CDR3 region is CASSRAGVDYGYTF. CDR3 nucleotides: TGTGCCAGTAGTCGCGCAGGTGTGGACTATGGCTACACCTTC.

For the CDR3, the DNA is TGCAGCGTTGAAGTTTTCCAGGGCTCCTACGAGCAGTACTTC. It translates to CSVEVFQGSYEQYF. The genes are TRBV29-1 and TRBJ2-7; D perhaps matches TRBD1 (5 bases). The CDR3 totals 14 residues. The ends were cut back, 1 base at V and 0 bases at J, with 10 bases in the middle. CDR1 and CDR2 (germline): SQVTM, ANQGSEA.

CDR3 amino acids: CATSRDLAIRQGYTEAFF. The CDR3 bases are TGTGCCACCAGCAGAGATTTAGCAATACGACAGGGATACACTGAAGCTTTCTTT. The genes are TRBV15 and TRBJ1-1, with 7 bases lining up with TRBD1. V shed 0 bases, J shed 3 bases, and the junction held 13 bases outside the gene matches. CDR1 is LNHNV, CDR2 YYDKDF, per germline (reference sequence). The CDR3 covers 18 residues. The variable domain in full, with the rest retrieved from reference TRBV15 and TRBJ1-1, is DAMVIQNPRYQVTQFGKPVTLSCSQTLNHNVMYWYQQKSSQAPKLLFHYYDKDFNNEADTPDNFQSRRPNTSFCFLDIRSPGLGDTAMYLCATSRDLAIRQGYTEAFFGQGTRLTVV.

The rearrangement joins TRBV27 to TRBJ1-3; no reliable D call. With 3 bases removed from V and 4 bases from J, the gap between germline ends came to 10 bases. This CDR3 has 14 residues. Germline values: CDR1 MNHEY, CDR2 SMNVEV (reference sequence). CDR3 bases: TGTGCCAGCAGTTTTCGAGAGGGCGGAAACACCATATATTTT. Its protein is CASSFREGGNTIYF.

The V call is TRBV15, the J call TRBJ1-2, with D unclear. Germline V gives CDR1 LNHNV, CDR2 YYDKDF (reference sequence). The germline V and J ends were trimmed by 4 bases and 9 bases, with 12 bases remaining between them. The CDR3 is made up of 12 amino acids. The CDR3 nucleotides are TGTGCCACCAGCATCTGGGCCGCAAGCTACACCTTC. Translation gives CATSIWAASYTF. Complete variable domain (other parts from reference TRBV15 and TRBJ1-2): DAMVIQNPRYQVTQFGKPVTLSCSQTLNHNVMYWYQQKSSQAPKLLFHYYDKDFNNEADTPDNFQSRRPNTSFCFLDIRSPGLGDTAMYLCATSIWAASYTFGSGTRLTVV.

The gene calls are TRBV28 and TRBJ2-5; D is ambiguous. CDR3 length equals 15 residues. Germline-derived CDR1 and CDR2 are MDHEN and SYDVKM. V lost 8 bases, J lost 1 base, and 17 bases lay in between. The CDR3: CASSRLSSPQETQYF. The CDR3 region has the DNA TGTGCCAGCTCTAGACTCTCTTCTCCCCAAGAGACCCAGTACTTC.

V gene TRBV29-1 combines with J gene TRBJ2-3; D unresolved. This CDR3 has 13 residues. Trimming shortened V by 5 bases and J by 7 bases, and 16 bases separated the two germline ends. Germline CDR1 reads SQVTM; CDR2 reads ANQGSEA. The CDR3 loop reads CSVYHPVVHTQYF. CDR3 in DNA: TGCAGCGTTTACCACCCCGTAGTACATACGCAGTATTTT.

This clone occurred once. The V and J genes are TRBV5-4 and TRBJ1-2; TRBD1 agrees at 10 bases. J lost 6 bases, V lost 2 bases, and 4 bases had no gene match. CDR1 SGHNT and CDR2 YYREEE come from the germline V gene (reference sequence). This CDR3 region has 14 residues. CDR3 sequence reads: CASSLDRGLDGYTF. The DNA of the CDR3 is TGTGCCAGCAGCTTAGACAGGGGGCTAGATGGCTACACCTTC.

This sequence joins TRBV27 and TRBJ1-3; 8 nucleotides align to TRBD1. This CDR3 contains 17 residues. With V trimmed by 10 bases and J by 1 base, 15 bases remained unmatched. Germline loops: CDR1 MNHEY, CDR2 SMNVEV (reference sequence). CDR3 DNA: TGTGCCACCCAAACCCCCTCGACAGGGGAGTCTGGAAACACCATATATTTT. Its translation: CATQTPSTGESGNTIYF.

This sequence joins TRBV3-1 (or the pseudogene TRBV3-2) and TRBJ1-5, with a tentative D call TRBD1 (5 bases). Germline V gene lookup returns CDR1 LGHDT and CDR2 YNNKEL (reference sequence). This CDR3 has 14 residues. Trimming removed 0 bases at V and 9 bases at J, with 12 bases between. The CDR3 bases are TGTGCCAGCAGCCAAGATAGGGGCCTTTGGCCCCAGCATTTT. Encoded protein: CASSQDRGLWPQHF.

The rearrangement links TRBV10-3 to TRBJ1-5; the D gene is possibly TRBD1 (6 bases). Germline V lookup: CDR1 ENHRY, CDR2 SYGVKD. The CDR3 spans 16 residues. V dropped 4 bases and J dropped 1 base, with 14 bases sitting between them. CDR3 DNA sequence: TGTGCCATCAGTGTTCGGGGGGCTGAGAGCAATCAGCCCCAGCATTTT. Its protein product is CAISVRGAESNQPQHF.

The chain carries TRBV3-1 (or the pseudogene TRBV3-2) and TRBJ1-3, with 7 bases identical to TRBD1. The CDR3 consists of 15 residues. Germline V gene lookup returns CDR1 LGHDT and CDR2 YNNKEL (reference sequence). Trimming at V came to 4 bases and at J to 0 bases, leaving 3 bases not matched to a gene. The CDR3 spells CASSRQGVSGNTIYF. The CDR3 DNA sequence: TGTGCCAGCAGCCGACAGGGAGTCTCTGGAAACACCATATATTTT.

The rearrangement joins TRBV5-4 to TRBJ1-1; D is perhaps TRBD1 (5 bases). Per the germline V gene, CDR1 is SGHNT and CDR2 is YYREEE (reference sequence). The CDR3 has 14 residues. V lost 2 bases and J lost 3, with 11 bases in between. CDR3 amino acids: CASSFKGLDTEAFF. The CDR3 nucleotides read TGTGCCAGCAGCTTCAAGGGGTTGGACACTGAAGCTTTCTTT.

The V and J genes are TRBV11-2 and TRBJ2-7, with 8 bases that match TRBD2. The germline gives CDR1 SGHAT, CDR2 FQNNGV. The CDR3 has 15 amino acids. Trimming took 8 bases from V and 3 from J; bases not matched to a gene: 12. CDR3 protein: CASGRSGGRSYEQYF. The CDR3 DNA reads as TGTGCCAGCGGAAGGAGCGGGGGTCGGAGCTACGAGCAGTACTTC. Full variable domain (outside the CDR3, taken from reference TRBV11-2 and TRBJ2-7): EAGVAQSPRYKIIEKRQSVAFWCNPISGHATLYWYQQILGQGPKLLIQFQNNGVVDDSQLPKDRFSAERLKGVDSTLKIQPAKLEDSAVYLCASGRSGGRSYEQYFGPGTRLTVT.

V and J are TRBV27 and TRBJ2-3, with a tentative D call TRBD2 (5 bases). The CDR3 has 13 amino acids. Germline V gene data show CDR1 as MNHEY and CDR2 as SMNVEV (reference sequence). The germline V and J ends were trimmed by 6 bases and 0 bases, with 7 bases remaining between them. CDR3 region: CASRSGSTDTQYF. In DNA, the CDR3 is TGTGCCAGCAGGAGCGGTAGCACAGATACGCAGTATTTT.

This chain links TRBV3-1 (or the pseudogene TRBV3-2) with TRBJ1-5; D gene ambiguous. Germline assignment: CDR1 LGHDT and CDR2 YNNKEL (reference sequence). V was pared by 0 bases and J by 6 bases, with 12 bases between. This CDR3 has 15 amino acids. The CDR3 is CASSQEAGFGQPQHF. The CDR3 nucleotides are TGTGCCAGCAGCCAAGAGGCGGGATTCGGTCAGCCCCAGCATTTT.

This chain connects TRBV3-1 (or the pseudogene TRBV3-2) to TRBJ2-5; D is undetermined. Trimming cost V 1 base and J 5 bases, with 8 bases left between them. The CDR3 is 13 amino acids. CDR1 and CDR2 (germline): LGHDT, YNNKEL (reference sequence). Here the CDR3 reads CASSQVVRETQYF. In DNA form, the CDR3 reads TGTGCCAGCAGCCAAGTGGTACGGGAGACCCAGTACTTC.

The rearrangement links TRBV10-1 to TRBJ2-1; TRBD2 matches at 12 bases. The V gene's germline CDR1 is WNHNN and CDR2 SYGVQD (reference sequence). The trim removed 4 bases at V and 7 bases at J, leaving 2 bases unmatched. The CDR3 loop spans 14 amino acids. The CDR3 here is CASSVTSGGNEQFF. The CDR3 DNA reads TGCGCCAGCAGTGTTACTAGCGGGGGGAATGAGCAGTTCTTC.

The chain links TRBV11-2 to TRBJ2-1; D remains unclear. The CDR3 contains 17 residues. Trimming took 3 bases from V and 0 from J, leaving 15 bases between them. Germline lookup yields CDR1 SGHAT and CDR2 FQNNGV. This chain's CDR3 is CASSFKRHPLSYNEQFF. Here the CDR3 DNA reads TGTGCCAGCAGCTTCAAGAGGCATCCCCTCTCCTACAATGAGCAGTTCTTC.

V usage is TRBV5-1 and J usage is TRBJ2-5; 7 bases align to TRBD2. There are 14 residues in the CDR3. Germline CDR1 reads SGHRS; CDR2 reads YFSETQ. The J segment lost 1 base and the V segment lost 4 bases, leaving 4 bases of the junction unmatched. CDR3 amino acids: CASSPGTTQETQYF. The CDR3 DNA sequence: TGCGCCAGCAGCCCGGGGACTACCCAAGAGACCCAGTACTTC. Full variable domain (missing parts from reference TRBV5-1 and TRBJ2-5): KAGVTQTPRYLIKTRGQQVTLSCSPISGHRSVSWYQQTPGQGLQFLFEYFSETQRNKGNFPGRFSGRQFSNSRSEMNVSTLELGDSALYLCASSPGTTQETQYFGPGTRLLVL.

The chain recombines TRBV19 with TRBJ1-2, with a possible D match to TRBD1 (6 bases). The germline gives CDR1 LNHDA, CDR2 SQIVND (reference sequence). The CDR3 has 13 amino acids. Deletions cut 5 bases from V and 4 bases from J, with 11 bases between. The CDR3, as DNA: TGTGCCAGTAGTGGACAGAATCCCTATGGCTACACCTTC. It is translated as CASSGQNPYGYTF.

The V call is TRBV19, the J call TRBJ1-1, with TRBD1 matching 9 bases. The V segment lost 5 bases and the J segment 6 bases; nucleotides outside the gene matches: 4. The CDR3 sequence is 13 residues long. From germline, CDR1 is LNHDA and CDR2 SQIVND (reference sequence). The chain's CDR3 is CASSSTGGPEAFF. The CDR3 nucleotides are TGTGCCAGTAGTTCCACAGGGGGCCCTGAAGCTTTCTTT.